This record concerns one T cell receptor beta chain sequence. The junction departs from germline at one end; a sequencing error may be responsible. Sequenced by immunoSEQ multiplex PCR; TCRdb stores in-frame clones only, minus some. Here the sample spans 55,000 to 80,000 clones, about 96% being singletons. The data belong to a study of technical replicates of blood from a few donors. This clonotype was sampled from a human donor in good health. Sequencing was performed on T cells isolated from PBMCs.

The CDR3: CASSSGGYTGELFF. The CDR3 nucleotides are TGTGCTAGCAGCTCCGGGGGTTACACCGGGGAGCTGTTTTTT. The chain combines TRBV7-7 with TRBJ2-2; weak D call: TRBD2 (6 bases). Germline loops: CDR1 SSHAT, CDR2 FNYEAQ (reference sequence). This CDR3 spans 14 amino acids.